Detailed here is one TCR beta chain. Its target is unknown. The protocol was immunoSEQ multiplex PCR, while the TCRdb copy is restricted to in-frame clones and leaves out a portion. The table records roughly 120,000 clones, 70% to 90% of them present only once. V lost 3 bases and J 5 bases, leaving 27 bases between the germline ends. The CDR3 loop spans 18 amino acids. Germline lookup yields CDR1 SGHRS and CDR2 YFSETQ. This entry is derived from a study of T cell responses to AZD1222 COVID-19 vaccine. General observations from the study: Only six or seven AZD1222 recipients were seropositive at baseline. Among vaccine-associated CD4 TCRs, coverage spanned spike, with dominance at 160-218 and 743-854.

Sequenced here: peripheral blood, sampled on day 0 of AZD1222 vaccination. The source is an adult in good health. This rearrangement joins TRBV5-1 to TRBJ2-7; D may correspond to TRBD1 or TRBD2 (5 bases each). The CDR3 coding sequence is TGCGCCAGCAGCTCCGAACCTCGCGCCGGGGCACGGCCGGACGAGCAGTACTTC. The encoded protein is CASSSEPRAGARPDEQYF.